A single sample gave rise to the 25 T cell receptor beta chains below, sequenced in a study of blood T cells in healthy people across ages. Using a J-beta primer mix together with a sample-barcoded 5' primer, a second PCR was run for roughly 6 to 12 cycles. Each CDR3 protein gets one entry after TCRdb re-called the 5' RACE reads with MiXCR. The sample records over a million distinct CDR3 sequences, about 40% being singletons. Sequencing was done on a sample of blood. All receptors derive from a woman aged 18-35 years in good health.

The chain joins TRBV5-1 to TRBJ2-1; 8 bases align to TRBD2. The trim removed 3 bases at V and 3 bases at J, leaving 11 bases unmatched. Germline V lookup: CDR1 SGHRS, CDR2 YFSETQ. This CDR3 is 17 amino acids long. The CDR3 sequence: CASSSTSADEGYNEQFF. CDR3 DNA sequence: TGCGCCAGCAGCTCGACTAGCGCTGACGAGGGCTACAATGAGCAGTTCTTC.

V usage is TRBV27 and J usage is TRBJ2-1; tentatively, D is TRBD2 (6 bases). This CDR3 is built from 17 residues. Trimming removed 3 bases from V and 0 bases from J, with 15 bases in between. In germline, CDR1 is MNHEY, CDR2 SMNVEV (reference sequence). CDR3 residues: CASSFIPSGFSYNEQFF. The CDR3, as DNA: TGTGCCAGCAGTTTCATCCCGAGCGGGTTCTCCTACAATGAGCAGTTCTTC.

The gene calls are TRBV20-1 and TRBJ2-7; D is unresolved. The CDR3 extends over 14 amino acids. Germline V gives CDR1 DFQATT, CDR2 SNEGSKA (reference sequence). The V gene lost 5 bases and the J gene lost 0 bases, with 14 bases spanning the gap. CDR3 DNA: TGCAGTGCTCCCCCCCCAAGGTTCTCCTACGAGCAGTACTTC. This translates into CSAPPPRFSYEQYF.

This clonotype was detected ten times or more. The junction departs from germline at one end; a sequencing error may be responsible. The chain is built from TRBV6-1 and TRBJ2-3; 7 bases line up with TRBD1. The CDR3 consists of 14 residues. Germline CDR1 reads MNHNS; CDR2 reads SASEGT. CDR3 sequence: CASSPTGNTDTQYF. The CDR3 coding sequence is TGCGCCAGCAGCCCGACAGGGAACACAGATACGCAGTATTTT.

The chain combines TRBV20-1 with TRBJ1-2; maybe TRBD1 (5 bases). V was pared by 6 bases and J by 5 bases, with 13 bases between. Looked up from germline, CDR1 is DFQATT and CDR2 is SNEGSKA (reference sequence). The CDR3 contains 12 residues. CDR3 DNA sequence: TGCAGTGCCCCCCCCGGGGCTTATGGCTACACCTTC. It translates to CSAPPGAYGYTF.

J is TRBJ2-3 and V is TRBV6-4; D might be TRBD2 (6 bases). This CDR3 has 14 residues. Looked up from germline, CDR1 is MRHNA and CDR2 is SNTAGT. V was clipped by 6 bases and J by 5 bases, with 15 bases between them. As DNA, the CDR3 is TGTGCCAGCAGACCTGCCGGGGGAGGAGATACGCAGTATTTT. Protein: CASRPAGGGDTQYF.

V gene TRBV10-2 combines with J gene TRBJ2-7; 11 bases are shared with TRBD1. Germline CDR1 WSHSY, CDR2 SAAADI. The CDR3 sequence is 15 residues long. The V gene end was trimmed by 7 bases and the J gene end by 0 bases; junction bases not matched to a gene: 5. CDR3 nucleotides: TGCGCCAGCAACCCCGGGACAGGGGGCTCCTACGAGCAGTACTTC. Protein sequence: CASNPGTGGSYEQYF.

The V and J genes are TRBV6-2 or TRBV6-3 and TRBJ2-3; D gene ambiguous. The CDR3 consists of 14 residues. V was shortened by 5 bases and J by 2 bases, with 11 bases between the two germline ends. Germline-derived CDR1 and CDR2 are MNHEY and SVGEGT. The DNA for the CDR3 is TGTGCCAGCAGTCGCCCGGGCCCCACAGATACGCAGTATTTT. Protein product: CASSRPGPTDTQYF.

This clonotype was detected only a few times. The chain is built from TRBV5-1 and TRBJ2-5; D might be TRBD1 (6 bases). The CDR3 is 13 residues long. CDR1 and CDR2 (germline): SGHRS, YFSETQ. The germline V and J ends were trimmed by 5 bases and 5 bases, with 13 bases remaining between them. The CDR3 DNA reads TGCGCCAGCAGTGCGGCAGGGGAGGAGACCCAGTACTTC. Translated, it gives CASSAAGEETQYF. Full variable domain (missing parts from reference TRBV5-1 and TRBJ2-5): KAGVTQTPRYLIKTRGQQVTLSCSPISGHRSVSWYQQTPGQGLQFLFEYFSETQRNKGNFPGRFSGRQFSNSRSEMNVSTLELGDSALYLCASSAAGEETQYFGPGTRLLVL.

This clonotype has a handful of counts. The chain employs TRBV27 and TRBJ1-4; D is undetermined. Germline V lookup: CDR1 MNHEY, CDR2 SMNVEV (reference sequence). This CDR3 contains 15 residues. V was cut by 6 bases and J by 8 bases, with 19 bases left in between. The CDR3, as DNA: TGTGCCAGCAGGTCCTCGGGTCCCGCGGGGGAAAAACTGTTTTTT. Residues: CASRSSGPAGEKLFF.

CDR3 amino acids: CASTSSTSGYNEQFF. The CDR3 nucleotides are TGTGCCAGCACCTCATCGACTAGCGGTTACAATGAGCAGTTCTTC. The chain joins TRBV28 to TRBJ2-1, with 9 bases matching TRBD2. This CDR3 is 15 amino acids long. Germline V gives CDR1 MDHEN, CDR2 SYDVKM. V shed 7 bases, J shed 4 bases, and the junction held 8 bases outside the gene matches.

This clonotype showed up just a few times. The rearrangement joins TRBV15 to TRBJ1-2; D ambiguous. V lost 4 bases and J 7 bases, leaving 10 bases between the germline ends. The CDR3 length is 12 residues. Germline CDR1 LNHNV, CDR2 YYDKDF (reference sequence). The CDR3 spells CATSIEAGGYTF. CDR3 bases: TGTGCCACCAGCATCGAGGCGGGTGGCTACACCTTC.

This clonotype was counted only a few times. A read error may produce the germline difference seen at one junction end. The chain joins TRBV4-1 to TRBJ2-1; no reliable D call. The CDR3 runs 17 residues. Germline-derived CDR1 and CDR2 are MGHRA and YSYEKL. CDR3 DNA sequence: TGCGCCAGCAGCAAAGAGGAAGGCAACCTCCTGGGCAATGAGCAGTTCTTC. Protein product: CASSKEEGNLLGNEQFF.

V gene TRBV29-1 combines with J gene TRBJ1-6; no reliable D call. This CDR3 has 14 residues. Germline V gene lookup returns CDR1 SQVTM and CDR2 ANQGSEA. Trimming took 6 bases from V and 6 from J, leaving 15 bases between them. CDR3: CSVRNTEVNSPLHF. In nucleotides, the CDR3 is TGCAGCGTGAGGAATACAGAGGTTAATTCACCCCTCCACTTT.

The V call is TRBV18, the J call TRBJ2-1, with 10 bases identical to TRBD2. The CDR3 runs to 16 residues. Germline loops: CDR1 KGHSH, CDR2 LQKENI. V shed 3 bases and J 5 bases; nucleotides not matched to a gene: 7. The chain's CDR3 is CASSPKSGRADNEQFF. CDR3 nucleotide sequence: TGTGCCAGCTCACCCAAAAGCGGGAGGGCAGACAATGAGCAGTTCTTC.

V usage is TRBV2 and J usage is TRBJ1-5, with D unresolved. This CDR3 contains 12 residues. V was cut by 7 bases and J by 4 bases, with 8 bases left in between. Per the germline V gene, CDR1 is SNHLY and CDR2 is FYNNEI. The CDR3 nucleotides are TGTGCCAGCAACCCAGGTAATCAGCCCCAGCATTTT. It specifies CASNPGNQPQHF. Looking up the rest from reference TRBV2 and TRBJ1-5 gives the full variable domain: EPEVTQTPSHQVTQMGQEVILRCVPISNHLYFYWYRQILGQKVEFLVSFYNNEISEKSEIFDDQFSVERPDGSNFTLKIRSTKLEDSAMYFCASNPGNQPQHFGDGTRLSIL.

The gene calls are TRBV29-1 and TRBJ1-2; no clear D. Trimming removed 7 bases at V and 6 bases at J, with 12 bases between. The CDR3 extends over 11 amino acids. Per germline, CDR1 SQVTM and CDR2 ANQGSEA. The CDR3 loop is CSDLALDGYTF. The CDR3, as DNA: TGCAGCGATCTTGCCTTGGATGGCTACACCTTC.

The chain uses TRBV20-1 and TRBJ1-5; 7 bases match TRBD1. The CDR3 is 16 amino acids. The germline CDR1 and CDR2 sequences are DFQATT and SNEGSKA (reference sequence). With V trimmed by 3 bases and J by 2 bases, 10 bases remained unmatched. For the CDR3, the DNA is TGCAGTGCTAGTAGGGACAGCGCCTTCGGCAATCAGCCCCAGCATTTT. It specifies CSASRDSAFGNQPQHF.

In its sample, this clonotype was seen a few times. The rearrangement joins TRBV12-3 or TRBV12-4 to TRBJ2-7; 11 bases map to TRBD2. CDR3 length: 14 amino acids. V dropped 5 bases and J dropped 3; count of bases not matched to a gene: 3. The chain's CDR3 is CASSVTSGVYEQYF. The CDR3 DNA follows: TGTGCCAGCAGTGTGACTAGCGGGGTCTACGAGCAGTACTTC.

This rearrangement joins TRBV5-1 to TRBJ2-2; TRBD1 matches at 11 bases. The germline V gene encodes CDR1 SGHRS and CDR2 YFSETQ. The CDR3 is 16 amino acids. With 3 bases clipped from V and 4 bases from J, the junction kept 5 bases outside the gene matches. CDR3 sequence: CASSWTGTGGTGELFF. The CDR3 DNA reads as TGCGCCAGCAGCTGGACCGGGACAGGGGGCACCGGGGAGCTGTTTTTT.

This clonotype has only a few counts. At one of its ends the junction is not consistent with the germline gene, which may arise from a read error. Here the CDR3 reads CSANYPAPNQQFF. The CDR3, as DNA: TGCAGTGCCAATTACCCTGCCCCCAATCAGCAGTTCTTC. The J gene is TRBJ2-1, the V gene TRBV20-1; D remains unclear. Germline V lookup: CDR1 DFQATT, CDR2 SNEGSKA (reference sequence). There are 13 residues in the CDR3.

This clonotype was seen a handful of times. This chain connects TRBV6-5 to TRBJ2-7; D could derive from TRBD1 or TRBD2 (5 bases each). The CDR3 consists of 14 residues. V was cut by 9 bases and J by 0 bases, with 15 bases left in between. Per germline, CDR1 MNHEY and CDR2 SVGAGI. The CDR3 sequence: CAREGQPTSYEQYF. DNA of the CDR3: TGTGCCAGAGAGGGGCAGCCTACCTCCTACGAGCAGTACTTC.

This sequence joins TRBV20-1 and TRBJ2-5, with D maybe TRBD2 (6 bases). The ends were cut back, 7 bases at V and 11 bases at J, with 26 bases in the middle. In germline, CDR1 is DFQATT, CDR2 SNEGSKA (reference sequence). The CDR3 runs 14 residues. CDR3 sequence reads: CSVIREYYGGEQYF. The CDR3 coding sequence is TGCAGTGTGATTCGGGAGTACTATGGGGGTGAGCAGTACTTC.

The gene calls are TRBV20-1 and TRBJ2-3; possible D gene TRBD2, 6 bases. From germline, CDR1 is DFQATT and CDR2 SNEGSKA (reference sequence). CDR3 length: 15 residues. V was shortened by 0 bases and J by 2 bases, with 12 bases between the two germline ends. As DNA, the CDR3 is TGCAGTGCTAGAGAGAAGGGGACTCTCACAGATACGCAGTATTTT. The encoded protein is CSAREKGTLTDTQYF.

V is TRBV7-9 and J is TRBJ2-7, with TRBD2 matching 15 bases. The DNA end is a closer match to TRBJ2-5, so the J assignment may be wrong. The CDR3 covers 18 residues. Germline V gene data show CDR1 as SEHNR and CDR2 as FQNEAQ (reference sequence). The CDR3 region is CASSSTWTSGGAGETQYF. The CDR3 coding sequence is TGTGCCAGCAGCTCCACGTGGACTAGCGGGGGGGCAGGAGAGACCCAGTACTTC.